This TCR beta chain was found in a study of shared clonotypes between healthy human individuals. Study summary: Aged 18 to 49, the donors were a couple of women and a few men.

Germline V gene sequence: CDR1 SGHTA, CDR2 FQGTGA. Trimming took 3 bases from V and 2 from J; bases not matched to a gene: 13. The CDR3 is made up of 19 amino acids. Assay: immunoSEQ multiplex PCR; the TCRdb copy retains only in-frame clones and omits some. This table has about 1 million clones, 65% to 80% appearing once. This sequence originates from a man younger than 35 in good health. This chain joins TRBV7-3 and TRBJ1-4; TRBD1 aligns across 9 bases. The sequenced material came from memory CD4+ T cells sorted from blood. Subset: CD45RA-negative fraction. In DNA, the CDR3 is TGTGCCAGCAGCTTCCCTCCGGGACAGGGCCTGCTCACTAATGAAAAACTGTTTTTT. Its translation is CASSFPPGQGLLTNEKLFF.